Detailed here is one T cell receptor (beta chain). The sample is drawn from a study of blood T cell repertoires in COVID-19. The CDR3 runs 13 residues. Trimming took off 3 bases at V and 2 bases at J, with 8 bases between the two ends. The table came from immunoSEQ multiplex PCR; TCRdb's copy has only in-frame clones and leaves some out. Of around 60,000 clones in the sample, 80% to 95% were seen once. The rearrangement joins TRBV12-3 or TRBV12-4 to TRBJ2-7, with D unclear. The clonotype originates from a man in his forties or fifties with active COVID-19. Sequencing input: peripheral blood. This CDR3 is CASSFNGAYEQYF. The CDR3 coding sequence is TGTGCCAGCAGTTTCAACGGAGCCTACGAGCAGTACTTC.